A selection of T cell receptor beta chains follows, all from one sample in a study of cytomegalovirus exposure and HLA in healthy donors. The protocol was immunoSEQ multiplex PCR, while the TCRdb copy is restricted to in-frame clones and leaves out a portion. The sample holds under 65,000 clones. Sequencing input: PBMCs. These receptor sequences come from a woman aged 25 to 39 in good health and CMV-seropositive. Each CDR3 is given with its conserved first and last residue. The order of the fields is J gene, D gene, V gene, CDR3 protein, CDR3 DNA. A D gene is named only where the DNA matches it firmly.

TRBJ1-3,TRBD1,TRBV7-9,CASSLQGISGNTIYF,TGTGCCAGCAGCCTACAGGGGATATCTGGAAACACCATATATTTT
TRBJ2-3,.,TRBV28,CASSLTAVDMQYF,TGTGCCAGCAGTTTAACGGCGGTGGACATGCAGTATTTT
TRBJ2-5,TRBD2,TRBV5-6,CASSSSRFRAGGETQYF,TGTGCCAGCAGCTCCTCTCGGTTTCGGGCGGGAGGGGAGACCCAGTACTTC
TRBJ1-1,.,TRBV30,CAWSIGPRGITEAFF,TGTGCCTGGAGTATTGGACCCCGAGGGATAACTGAAGCTTTCTTT
TRBJ1-2,TRBD1,TRBV6-1,CASSDPGQHSIYTF,TGTGCCAGCAGCGATCCGGGACAGCATTCCATTTACACCTTC
TRBJ2-5,.,TRBV9,CASSVGWGEETQYF,TGTGCCAGCAGCGTAGGTTGGGGAGAGGAGACCCAGTACTTC
TRBJ2-1,.,TRBV29-1,CSVVRAGGGNEQFF,TGCAGCGTTGTACGGGCGGGTGGCGGCAATGAGCAGTTCTTC
TRBJ2-1,TRBD1,TRBV5-6,CASSSPGDSSYNEQFF,TGTGCCAGCAGCTCCCCCGGGGACAGCTCCTACAATGAGCAGTTCTTC
TRBJ2-1,.,TRBV30,CAWSSTGNEQFF,TGTGCCTGGAGTAGTACCGGCAATGAGCAGTTCTTC
TRBJ1-5,TRBD1,TRBV6-5,CASSPTGGNQPQHF,TGTGCCAGCAGTCCCACAGGGGGGAATCAGCCCCAGCATTTT
TRBJ2-7,.,TRBV2,CASTGAEGSLAYEQYF,TGTGCCAGCACTGGGGCGGAAGGCAGCTTGGCTTACGAGCAGTACTTC
TRBJ2-5,.,TRBV19,CASSMVLWGDGSTQYF,TGTGCCAGTAGCATGGTGTTGTGGGGGGATGGGTCGACCCAGTACTTC
TRBJ2-7,TRBD2,TRBV19,CASSIGRGGRYEQYF,TGTGCCAGTAGTATAGGTCGAGGCGGGAGGTACGAGCAGTACTTC
TRBJ2-5,.,TRBV5-6,CASSLGLLAETQYF,TGTGCCAGCAGCTTGGGCCTCCTCGCGGAGACCCAGTACTTC
TRBJ2-2,TRBD1,TRBV5-6,CASSLAYRGPDTGELFF,TGTGCCAGCAGCTTGGCTTACAGGGGGCCAGACACCGGGGAGCTGTTTTTT
TRBJ1-2,.,TRBV6-5,CASSSTQAQSFGYTF,TGTGCCAGCAGTTCTACTCAGGCCCAAAGCTTTGGCTACACCTTC
TRBJ2-7,.,TRBV10-2,CASSTNRGGAYEQYF,TGCGCCAGCAGCACGAACAGGGGAGGCGCCTACGAGCAGTACTTC
TRBJ1-2,.,TRBV5-4,CASTKDRRMNYGYTF,TGTGCCAGCACCAAAGACAGGAGAATGAACTATGGCTACACCTTC
TRBJ2-2,TRBD1,TRBV2,CASSDMGQGNTGELFF,TGTGCCAGCAGTGATATGGGACAGGGAAACACCGGGGAGCTGTTTTTT
TRBJ1-1,.,TRBV5-1,CASSIQSRGTEAFF,TGCGCCAGCAGCATCCAATCCCGGGGCACTGAAGCTTTCTTT
TRBJ2-2,TRBD1,TRBV7-8,CASSLAATGTGNTGELFF,TGTGCCAGCAGCTTAGCGGCTACCGGGACAGGGAACACCGGGGAGCTGTTTTTT
TRBJ2-1,TRBD2,TRBV5-1,CASSSGTSGPNEQFF,TGCGCCAGCAGTTCCGGGACTAGCGGTCCCAATGAGCAGTTCTTC
TRBJ2-4,.,TRBV27,CASSQLAKNIQYF,TGTGCCAGCAGTCAACTAGCCAAAAACATTCAGTACTTC
TRBJ2-1,TRBD2,TRBV2,CASRRSSGGNTGQFF,TGTGCCAGCCGACGCTCTAGCGGGGGTAATACAGGGCAGTTCTTC